This T cell receptor (beta chain) appears in the sequencing data of a study of blood T cell repertoires in COVID-19. Study context: Some COVID-19 samples were acute and others convalescent; all came from the United States, Italy and Spain. Nucleic acid was either cDNA or gDNA, and it came from T cells, B-cell-depleted T cells, or PBMCs.

The germline CDR1 and CDR2 sequences are LNHNV and YYDKDF (reference sequence). Trimming cost V 0 bases and J 6 bases; bases outside gene matches: 6. The CDR3 extends over 18 amino acids. This clone was observed a single time. Authors' methods: Nucleated cell counts were estimated from reference gene primer amplification. TCRdb keeps only in-frame clones here, not all; method: immunoSEQ multiplex PCR. That table gives V, J and clone size, and the DNA gave D and trimming. The sample includes roughly 41,000 clones, around 70% of them seen just once. The sequence came from a man between 65 and 85 years old with COVID-19, enrolled during active disease. The sample consisted of peripheral blood. The chain uses TRBV15 and TRBJ2-3, with TRBD2 matching over 16 bases. CDR3 sequence: CATSRDRGTSGREDTQYF. The DNA for the CDR3 is TGTGCCACCAGCAGAGATCGAGGGACTAGCGGGAGGGAGGATACGCAGTATTTT.